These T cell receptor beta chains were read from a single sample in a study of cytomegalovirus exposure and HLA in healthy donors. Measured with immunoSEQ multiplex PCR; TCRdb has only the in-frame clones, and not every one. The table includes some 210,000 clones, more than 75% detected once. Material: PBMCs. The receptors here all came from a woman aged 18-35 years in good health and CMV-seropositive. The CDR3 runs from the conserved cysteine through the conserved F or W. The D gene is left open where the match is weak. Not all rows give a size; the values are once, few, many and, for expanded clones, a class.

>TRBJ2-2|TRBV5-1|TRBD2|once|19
CASSVTSGDKFANTGELFF
TGCGCCAGCAGTGTGACTAGCGGGGATAAATTCGCGAACACCGGGGAGCTGTTTTTT
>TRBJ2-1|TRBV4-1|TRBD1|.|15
CASSQPLQGKDEQFF
TGCGCCAGCAGCCAACCTTTACAGGGGAAGGATGAGCAGTTCTTC
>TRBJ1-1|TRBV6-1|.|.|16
CASSGPTVGEGVKAFF
TGTGCCAGCAGTGGGCCTACAGTTGGGGAAGGGGTCAAAGCTTTCTTT
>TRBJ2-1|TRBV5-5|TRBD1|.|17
CASSLSVGGAQVGEQFF
TGTGCCAGCAGCTTAAGTGTAGGGGGCGCCCAAGTCGGTGAGCAGTTCTTC
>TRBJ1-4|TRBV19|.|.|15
CASSTLERVGEKLFF
TGTGCCAGTAGTACCCTGGAGAGGGTAGGGGAAAAACTGTTTTTT
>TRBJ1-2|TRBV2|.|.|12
CASTDDSYGYTF
TGTGCCAGCACCGACGACAGCTATGGCTACACCTTC
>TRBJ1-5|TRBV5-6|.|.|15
CASSLDRRSNQPQHF
TGTGCCAGCAGCTTGGACCGCCGGAGCAATCAGCCCCAGCATTTT
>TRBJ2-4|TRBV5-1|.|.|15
CASSPEGTAGNIQYF
TGCGCCAGCAGCCCAGAGGGGACAGCGGGAAACATTCAGTACTTC
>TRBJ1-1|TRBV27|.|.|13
CASSPLGATEAFF
TGTGCCAGCAGTCCTCTGGGGGCCACAGAAGCTTTCTTT
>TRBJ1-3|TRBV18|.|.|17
CASSPSDPRGAGNTIYF
TGTGCCAGCTCACCCTCGGACCCGCGCGGGGCTGGAAACACCATATATTTT
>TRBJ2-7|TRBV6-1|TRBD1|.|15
CASSQSQGWNYEQYF
TGTGCCAGCAGCCAGTCACAGGGGTGGAACTACGAGCAGTACTTC
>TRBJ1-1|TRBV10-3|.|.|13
CAINRDTAFEAFF
TGTGCCATCAATCGCGACACCGCTTTTGAAGCTTTCTTT
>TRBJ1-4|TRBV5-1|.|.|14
CASSSGVSNEKLFF
TGCGCCAGCAGCTCGGGAGTCTCTAATGAAAAACTGTTTTTT
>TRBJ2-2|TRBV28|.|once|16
CASTPGASVGGKELFF
TGTGCCAGCACCCCCGGGGCCTCGGTTGGCGGGAAAGAGCTGTTTTTT
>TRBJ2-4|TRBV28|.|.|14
CASSSNRNDRPTFF
TGTGCCAGCAGTTCCAACAGAAACGACAGGCCCACGTTTTTC
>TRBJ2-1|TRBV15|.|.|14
CATSTQTGSGEQFF
TGTGCCACCAGCACTCAGACTGGTTCCGGTGAGCAGTTCTTC
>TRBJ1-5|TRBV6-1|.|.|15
CASSSDMYSNQPQHF
TGTGCCAGCAGTTCGGACATGTATAGCAATCAGCCCCAGCATTTT
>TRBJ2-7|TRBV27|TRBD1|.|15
CASSWGTGFGYEQYF
TGTGCCAGCAGTTGGGGGACAGGGTTTGGGTACGAGCAGTACTTC
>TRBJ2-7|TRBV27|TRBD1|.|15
CASSSLEGQGHEQYF
TGTGCCAGCAGTTCCCTAGAGGGACAGGGCCACGAGCAGTACTTC
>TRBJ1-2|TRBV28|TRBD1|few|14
CASSLGQGDYGYTF
TGTGCCAGCAGTTTGGGGCAGGGGGACTATGGCTACACCTTC
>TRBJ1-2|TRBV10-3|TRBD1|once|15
CAISESGGQGFGYTF
TGTGCCATCAGTGAGTCTGGGGGACAGGGGTTTGGCTACACCTTC
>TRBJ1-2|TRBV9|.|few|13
CASSGPGNYGYTF
TGTGCCAGCAGCGGACCAGGGAACTATGGCTACACCTTC
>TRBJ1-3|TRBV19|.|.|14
CASTGDFSGNTIYF
TGTGCCAGTACCGGGGACTTCTCTGGAAACACCATATATTTT
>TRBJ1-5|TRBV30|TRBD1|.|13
CAWSVQGKQPQHF
TGTGCCTGGAGTGTACAGGGGAAGCAGCCCCAGCATTTT
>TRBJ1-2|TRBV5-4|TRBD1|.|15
CASSLVGTAVYGYTF
TGTGCCAGCAGCTTGGTTGGGACAGCAGTCTATGGCTACACCTTC
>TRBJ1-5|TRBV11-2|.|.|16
CASSLGGGWSNQPQHF
TGTGCCAGCAGCTTAGGGGGAGGATGGAGCAATCAGCCCCAGCATTTT
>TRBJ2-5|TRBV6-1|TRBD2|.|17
CASSGSRLAGGRETQYF
TGTGCCAGCAGTGGATCGCGACTAGCGGGTGGAAGAGAGACCCAGTACTTC
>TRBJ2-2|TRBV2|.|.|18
CASSDPREGVANTGELFF
TGTGCCAGCAGTGACCCGAGGGAGGGGGTTGCGAACACCGGGGAGCTGTTTTTT
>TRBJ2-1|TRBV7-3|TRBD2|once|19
CASSSGLAGGPFSYNEQFF
TGTGCCAGCAGCTCGGGACTAGCGGGAGGGCCCTTCTCCTACAATGAGCAGTTCTTC
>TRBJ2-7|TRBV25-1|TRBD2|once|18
CASSDLSSTSASSYEQYF
TGTGCCAGCAGTGATCTTTCCTCGACTAGCGCCAGCTCCTACGAGCAGTACTTC
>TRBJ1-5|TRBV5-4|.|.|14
CASSLEGMDQPQHF
TGTGCCAGCAGCCTGGAGGGGATGGATCAGCCCCAGCATTTT
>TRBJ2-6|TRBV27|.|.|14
CASMRNSGANVLTF
TGTGCCAGCATGAGGAACTCTGGGGCCAACGTCCTGACTTTC
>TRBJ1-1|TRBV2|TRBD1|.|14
CASIDRAEYTEAFF
TGTGCCAGCATTGACAGGGCGGAATACACTGAAGCTTTCTTT
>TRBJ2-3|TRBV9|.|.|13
CASSLTSLDTQYF
TGTGCCAGCAGCCTGACTAGTTTGGATACGCAGTATTTT
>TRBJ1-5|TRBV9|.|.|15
CASSVAGRGNQPQHF
TGTGCCAGCAGCGTAGCCGGCAGGGGTAATCAGCCCCAGCATTTT